The 5 T cell receptor beta chains below all came from one sample that was sequenced in a study of blood T cell repertoires in COVID-19. Profiled with immunoSEQ multiplex PCR; TCRdb holds only in-frame clones, not every one. The data hold fewer than 180,000 clones, with approximately 90% observed a single time. The sequenced sample consisted of peripheral blood. These receptors originate from a woman aged 60-75 years with active or convalescent COVID-19.

A remark on this clone: Its ends do not fully match the called genes, so a read error is possible. The J gene is TRBJ1-2, the V gene TRBV6-5, with 10 bases identical to TRBD1. CDR3 length equals 11 residues. Per germline, CDR1 MNHEY and CDR2 SVGAGI. CDR3 residues: CASHDRGRFAF. CDR3 sequence (DNA): TGTGCCAGCCACGACAGGGGGCGTTTCGCCTTC.

This rearrangement joins TRBV5-1 to TRBJ2-1; 7 nucleotides match TRBD1. Germline V lookup: CDR1 SGHRS, CDR2 YFSETQ. The CDR3 is 16 residues long. The J segment lost 0 bases and the V segment lost 4 bases, leaving 7 bases of the junction unmatched. DNA of the CDR3: TGCGCCAGCAGCCTGACAGGGTCCGGCTCCTACAATGAGCAGTTCTTC. It encodes CASSLTGSGSYNEQFF.

V and J are TRBV5-1 and TRBJ1-1, with TRBD1 identical over 8 bases. CDR3 length equals 13 residues. Germline assignment: CDR1 SGHRS and CDR2 YFSETQ. Losses at the gene ends were 0 bases for V and 9 bases for J; bases not matched to a gene: 4. This CDR3 reads CASSLEDRVQAFF. For the CDR3, the DNA is TGCGCCAGCAGCTTGGAGGACAGGGTACAAGCTTTCTTT. The full variable domain, completed using reference TRBV5-1 and TRBJ1-1, is KAGVTQTPRYLIKTRGQQVTLSCSPISGHRSVSWYQQTPGQGLQFLFEYFSETQRNKGNFPGRFSGRQFSNSRSEMNVSTLELGDSALYLCASSLEDRVQAFFGQGTRLTVV.

J is TRBJ2-1 and V is TRBV6-5, with TRBD1 as a possible D gene (6 bases). With 3 bases removed from V and 6 bases from J, the gap between germline ends came to 12 bases. The length of the CDR3 is 14 residues. Looked up from germline, CDR1 is MNHEY and CDR2 is SVGAGI. The DNA of the CDR3 is TGTGCCAGCAGTTATGCATCAGGGGTCAATGAGCAGTTCTTC. Translating it yields CASSYASGVNEQFF.

This chain connects TRBV19 to TRBJ1-5; D gene uncertain. V lost 6 bases and J 5 bases, leaving 11 bases between the germline ends. CDR3 size: 13 residues. Germline CDR1 reads LNHDA; CDR2 reads SQIVND (reference sequence). CDR3 in amino acids: CASSRGIHQPQHF. The DNA of the CDR3 is TGTGCCAGTAGCCGCGGGATCCATCAGCCCCAGCATTTT.